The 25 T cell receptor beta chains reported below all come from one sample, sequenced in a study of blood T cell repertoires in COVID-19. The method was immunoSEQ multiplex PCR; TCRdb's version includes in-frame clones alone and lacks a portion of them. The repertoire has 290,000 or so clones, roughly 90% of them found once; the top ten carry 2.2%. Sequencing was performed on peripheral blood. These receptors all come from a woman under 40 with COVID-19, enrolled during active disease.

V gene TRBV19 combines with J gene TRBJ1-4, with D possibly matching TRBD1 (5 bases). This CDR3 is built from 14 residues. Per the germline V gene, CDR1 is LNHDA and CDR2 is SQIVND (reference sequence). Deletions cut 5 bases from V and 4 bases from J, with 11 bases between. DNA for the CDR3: TGTGCCAGTAGTGGGGGACTGAATAATGAAAAACTGTTTTTT. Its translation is CASSGGLNNEKLFF.

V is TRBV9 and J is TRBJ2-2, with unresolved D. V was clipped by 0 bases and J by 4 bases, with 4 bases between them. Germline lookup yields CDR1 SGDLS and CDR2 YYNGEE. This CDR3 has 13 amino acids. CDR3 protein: CASSVDLTGELFF. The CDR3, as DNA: TGTGCCAGCAGCGTAGATCTCACCGGGGAGCTGTTTTTT.

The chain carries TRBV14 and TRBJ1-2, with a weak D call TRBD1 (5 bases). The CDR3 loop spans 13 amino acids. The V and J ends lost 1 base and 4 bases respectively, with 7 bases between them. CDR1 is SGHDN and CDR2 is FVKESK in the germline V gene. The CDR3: CASSQGQGYGYTF. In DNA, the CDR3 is TGTGCCAGCAGCCAAGGCCAGGGCTATGGCTACACCTTC.

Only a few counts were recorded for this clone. CDR3 bases: TGTGCCAGTAGTGTCATCCCCCCCGGAGGGGCTAATTCACCCCTCCACTTT. Translation gives CASSVIPPGGANSPLHF. This rearrangement joins TRBV19 to TRBJ1-6; TRBD1 might be the D (5 bases). This CDR3 comprises 17 residues. Germline CDR1 and CDR2: LNHDA and SQIVND (reference sequence). V was clipped by 5 bases and J by 6 bases, with 20 bases between them. Drawing the rest from reference TRBV19 and TRBJ1-6, the complete variable domain is DGGITQSPKYLFRKEGQNVTLSCEQNLNHDAMYWYRQDPGQGLRLIYYSQIVNDFQKGDIAEGYSVSREKKESFPLTVTSAQKNPTAFYLCASSVIPPGGANSPLHFGNGTRLTVT.

In DNA form, the CDR3 reads TGTGCCAGCAGTCCCGGGACAGGGAGCGAAAAACTGTTTTTT. Its translation is CASSPGTGSEKLFF. The rearrangement links TRBV7-9 to TRBJ1-4, with 9 bases aligning to TRBD1. The CDR3 totals 14 residues. Per the germline V gene, CDR1 is SEHNR and CDR2 is FQNEAQ (reference sequence). V dropped 6 bases and J dropped 8; count of bases not matched to a gene: 7.

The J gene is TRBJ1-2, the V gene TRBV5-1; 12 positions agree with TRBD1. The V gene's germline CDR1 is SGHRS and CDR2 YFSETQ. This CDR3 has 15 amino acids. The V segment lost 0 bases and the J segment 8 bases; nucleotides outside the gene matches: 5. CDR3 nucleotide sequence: TGCGCCAGCAGCTTGGCCGGGACAGGGGGCGTCGGCTACACCTTC. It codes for CASSLAGTGGVGYTF.

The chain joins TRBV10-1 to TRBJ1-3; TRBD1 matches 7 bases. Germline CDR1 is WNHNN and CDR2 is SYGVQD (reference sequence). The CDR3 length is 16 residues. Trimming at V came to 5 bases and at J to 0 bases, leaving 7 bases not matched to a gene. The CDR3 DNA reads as TGCGCCAGCAGTCCCGGGACAGCAATCTCTGGAAACACCATATATTTT. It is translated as CASSPGTAISGNTIYF.

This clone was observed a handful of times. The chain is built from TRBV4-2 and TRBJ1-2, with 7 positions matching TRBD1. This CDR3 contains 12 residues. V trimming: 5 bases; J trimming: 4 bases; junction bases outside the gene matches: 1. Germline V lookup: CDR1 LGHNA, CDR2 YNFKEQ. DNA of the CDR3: TGTGCCAGCAGCGACAGGGTCTATGGCTACACCTTC. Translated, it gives CASSDRVYGYTF.

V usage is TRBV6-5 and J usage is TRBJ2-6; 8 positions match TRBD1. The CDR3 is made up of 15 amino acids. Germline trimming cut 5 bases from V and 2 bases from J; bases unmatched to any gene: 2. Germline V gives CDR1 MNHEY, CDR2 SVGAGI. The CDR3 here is CASSPDRAGANVLTF. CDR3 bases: TGTGCCAGCAGTCCGGACAGGGCTGGGGCCAACGTCCTGACTTTC.

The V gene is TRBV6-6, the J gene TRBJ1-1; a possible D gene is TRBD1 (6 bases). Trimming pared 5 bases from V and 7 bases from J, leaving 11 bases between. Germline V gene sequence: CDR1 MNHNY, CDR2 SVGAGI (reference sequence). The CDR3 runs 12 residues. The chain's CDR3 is CASSLQGVEAFF. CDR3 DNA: TGTGCCAGCAGTCTACAGGGAGTTGAAGCTTTCTTT.

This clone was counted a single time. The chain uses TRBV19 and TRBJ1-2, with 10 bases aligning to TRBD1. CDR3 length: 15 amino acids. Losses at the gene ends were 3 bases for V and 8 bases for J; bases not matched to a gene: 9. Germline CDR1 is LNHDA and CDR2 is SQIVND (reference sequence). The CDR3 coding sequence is TGTGCCAGTAGTATTAGACAGGGGGCTCTCTTCGGCTACACCTTC. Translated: CASSIRQGALFGYTF. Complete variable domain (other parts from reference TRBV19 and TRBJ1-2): DGGITQSPKYLFRKEGQNVTLSCEQNLNHDAMYWYRQDPGQGLRLIYYSQIVNDFQKGDIAEGYSVSREKKESFPLTVTSAQKNPTAFYLCASSIRQGALFGYTFGSGTRLTVV.

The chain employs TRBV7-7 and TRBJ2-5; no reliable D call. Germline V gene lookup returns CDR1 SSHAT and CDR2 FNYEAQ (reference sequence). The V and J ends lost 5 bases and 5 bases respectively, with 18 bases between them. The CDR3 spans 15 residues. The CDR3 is CASSEQTGFGETQYF. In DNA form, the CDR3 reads TGTGCCAGCAGCGAGCAGACCGGGTTTGGGGAGACCCAGTACTTC.

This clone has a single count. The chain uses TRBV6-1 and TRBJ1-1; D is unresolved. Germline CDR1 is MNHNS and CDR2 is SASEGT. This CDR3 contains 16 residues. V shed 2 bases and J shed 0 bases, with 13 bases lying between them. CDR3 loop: CASSEPPAVMNTEAFF. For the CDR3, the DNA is TGTGCCAGCAGTGAACCCCCGGCGGTGATGAACACTGAAGCTTTCTTT.

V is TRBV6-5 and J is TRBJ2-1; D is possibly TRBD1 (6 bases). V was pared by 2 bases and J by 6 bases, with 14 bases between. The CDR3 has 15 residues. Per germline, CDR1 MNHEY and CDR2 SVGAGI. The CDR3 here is CASSYTAGTLNEQFF. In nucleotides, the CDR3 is TGTGCCAGCAGTTACACGGCCGGGACACTCAATGAGCAGTTCTTC.

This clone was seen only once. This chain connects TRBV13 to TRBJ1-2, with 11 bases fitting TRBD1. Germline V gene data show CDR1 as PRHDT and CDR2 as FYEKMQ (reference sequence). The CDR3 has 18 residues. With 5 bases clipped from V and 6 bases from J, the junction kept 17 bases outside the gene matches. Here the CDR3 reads CASSRSGTGGWEKHGYTF. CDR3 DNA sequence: TGTGCCAGCAGCCGATCCGGGACAGGGGGTTGGGAAAAGCATGGCTACACCTTC.

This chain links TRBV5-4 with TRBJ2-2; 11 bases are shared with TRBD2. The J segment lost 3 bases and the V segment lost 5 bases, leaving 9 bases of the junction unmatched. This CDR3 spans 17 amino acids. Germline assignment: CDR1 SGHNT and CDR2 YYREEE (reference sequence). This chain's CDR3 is CASRPTSGRSYTGELFF. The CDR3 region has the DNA TGTGCCAGCAGGCCCACTAGCGGGAGATCATACACCGGGGAGCTGTTTTTT.

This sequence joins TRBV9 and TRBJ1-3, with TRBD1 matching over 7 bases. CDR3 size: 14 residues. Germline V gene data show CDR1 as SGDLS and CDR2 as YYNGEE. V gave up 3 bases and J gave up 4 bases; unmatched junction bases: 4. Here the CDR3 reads CASSAQGMGNTIYF. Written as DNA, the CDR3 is TGTGCCAGCAGCGCACAGGGGATGGGAAACACCATATATTTT.

The CDR3 region is CASGSGNANSPLHF. In nucleotides, the CDR3 is TGTGCTAGTGGTTCGGGGAATGCTAATTCACCCCTCCACTTT. The chain employs TRBV12-5 and TRBJ1-6; the D is unclear. Trimming removed 4 bases from V and 6 bases from J, with 10 bases in between. CDR1 is LGHNT, CDR2 FRNRAP, per germline. The CDR3 has 14 amino acids.

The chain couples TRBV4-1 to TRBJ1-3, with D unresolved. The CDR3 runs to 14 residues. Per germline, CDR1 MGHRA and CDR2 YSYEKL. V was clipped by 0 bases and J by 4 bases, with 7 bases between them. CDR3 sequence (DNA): TGCGCCAGCAGCCAAGATCTTCTGGGAAACACCATATATTTT. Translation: CASSQDLLGNTIYF.

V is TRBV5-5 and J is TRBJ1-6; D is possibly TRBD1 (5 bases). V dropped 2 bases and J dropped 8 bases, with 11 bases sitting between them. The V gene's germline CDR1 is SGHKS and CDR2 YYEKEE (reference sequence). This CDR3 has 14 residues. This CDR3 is CASSLGRVDSPLHF. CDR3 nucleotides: TGTGCCAGCAGCTTAGGCAGGGTAGATTCACCCCTCCACTTT. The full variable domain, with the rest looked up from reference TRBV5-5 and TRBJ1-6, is DAGVTQSPTHLIKTRGQQVTLRCSPISGHKSVSWYQQVLGQGPQFIFQYYEKEERGRGNFPDRFSARQFPNYSSELNVNALLLGDSALYLCASSLGRVDSPLHFGNGTRLTVT.

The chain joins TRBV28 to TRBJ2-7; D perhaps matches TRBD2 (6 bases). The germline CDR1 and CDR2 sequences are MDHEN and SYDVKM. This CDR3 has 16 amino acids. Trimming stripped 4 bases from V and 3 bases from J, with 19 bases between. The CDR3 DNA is TGTGCCAGCAGTTCCTCCGGGACTTCCACCCGCTACGAGCAGTACTTC. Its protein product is CASSSSGTSTRYEQYF.

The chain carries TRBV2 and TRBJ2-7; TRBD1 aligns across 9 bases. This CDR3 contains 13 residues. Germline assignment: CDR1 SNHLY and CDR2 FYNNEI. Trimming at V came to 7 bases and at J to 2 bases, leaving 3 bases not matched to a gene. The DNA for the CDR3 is TGTGCCAGCATGGGACAGGGACCCTACGAGCAGTACTTC. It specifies CASMGQGPYEQYF.

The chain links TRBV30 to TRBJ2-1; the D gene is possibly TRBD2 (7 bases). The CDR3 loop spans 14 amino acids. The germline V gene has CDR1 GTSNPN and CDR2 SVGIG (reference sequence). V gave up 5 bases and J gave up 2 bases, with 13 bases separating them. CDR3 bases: TGTGCCTGGGGCCGGGGGGCCACCTACAATGAGCAGTTCTTC. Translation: CAWGRGATYNEQFF.

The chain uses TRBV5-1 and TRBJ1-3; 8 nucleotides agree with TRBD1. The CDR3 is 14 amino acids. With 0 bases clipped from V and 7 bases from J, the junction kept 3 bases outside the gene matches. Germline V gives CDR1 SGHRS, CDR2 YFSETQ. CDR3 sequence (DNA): TGCGCCAGCAGCTTGGTGCAGGGGGCCAACACCATATATTTT. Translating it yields CASSLVQGANTIYF.

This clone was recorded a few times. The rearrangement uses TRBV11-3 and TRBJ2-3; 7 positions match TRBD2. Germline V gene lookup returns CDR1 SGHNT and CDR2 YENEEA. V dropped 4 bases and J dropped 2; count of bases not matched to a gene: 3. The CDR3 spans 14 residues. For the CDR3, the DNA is TGTGCCAGCAGCTGGGGACTATCCACAGATACGCAGTATTTT. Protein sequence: CASSWGLSTDTQYF.